These T cell receptor beta chains were read from a single sample in a study of blood T cell repertoires in COVID-19. TCRdb keeps only in-frame clones here, not all; method: immunoSEQ multiplex PCR. The sample consists of 120,000 to 150,000 clones, 75% to 90% of them appearing once. Input material: peripheral blood. All receptors come from a human donor in a cohort sampled during active COVID-19. The conserved cysteine and the conserved F or W are not part of the CDR3 here. Fields, in order: J gene, V gene, CDR3 protein.

j_call: TRBJ2-7
v_call: TRBV6-2/TRBV6-3
cdr3_aa: ASSYDPQGQVEQY

j_call: TRBJ2-1
v_call: TRBV19
cdr3_aa: ASSVGTSGLARYNEQF

j_call: TRBJ2-2
v_call: TRBV29-1
cdr3_aa: SVEDRGRGSGELF

j_call: TRBJ2-5
v_call: TRBV11-2
cdr3_aa: ASSLFGGGSQETQY

j_call: TRBJ2-7
v_call: TRBV3-1/TRBV3-2
cdr3_aa: ASSQAGGAFYEQY

j_call: TRBJ2-1
v_call: TRBV7-8
cdr3_aa: ASSIRGRSSYNEQF

j_call: TRBJ1-2
v_call: TRBV2
cdr3_aa: ASSSTGPSNYGYT

j_call: TRBJ1-4
v_call: TRBV5-1
cdr3_aa: ASSLGGATNEKLF

j_call: TRBJ2-3
v_call: TRBV7-9
cdr3_aa: ASSLYTDTQY

j_call: TRBJ1-1
v_call: TRBV13
cdr3_aa: ASSLDRMGTEAF

j_call: TRBJ1-4
v_call: TRBV12-5
cdr3_aa: ASGPHPGEKLF

j_call: TRBJ2-1
v_call: TRBV5-1
cdr3_aa: ASSLGTGGARNEQF